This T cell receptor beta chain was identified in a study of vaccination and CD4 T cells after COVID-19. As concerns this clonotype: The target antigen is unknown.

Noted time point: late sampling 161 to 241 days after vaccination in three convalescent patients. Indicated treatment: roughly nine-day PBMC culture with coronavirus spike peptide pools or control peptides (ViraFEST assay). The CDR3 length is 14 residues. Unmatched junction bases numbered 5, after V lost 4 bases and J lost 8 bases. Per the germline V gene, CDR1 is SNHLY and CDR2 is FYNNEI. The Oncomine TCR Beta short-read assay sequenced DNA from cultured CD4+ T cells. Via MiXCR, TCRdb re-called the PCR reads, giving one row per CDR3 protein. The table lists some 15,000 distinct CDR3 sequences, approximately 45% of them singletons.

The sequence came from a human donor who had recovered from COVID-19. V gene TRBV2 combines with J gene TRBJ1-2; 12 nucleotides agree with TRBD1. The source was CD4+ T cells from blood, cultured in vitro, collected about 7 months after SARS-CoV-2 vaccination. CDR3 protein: CASSVSGQGAGYTF. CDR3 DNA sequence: TGTGCCAGCAGTGTCTCGGGACAGGGGGCGGGCTACACCTTC. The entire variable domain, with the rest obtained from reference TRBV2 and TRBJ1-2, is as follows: EPEVTQTPSHQVTQMGQEVILRCVPISNHLYFYWYRQILGQKVEFLVSFYNNEISEKSEIFDDQFSVERPDGSNFTLKIRSTKLEDSAMYFCASSVSGQGAGYTFGSGTRLTVV.